The clone carrying this TCR beta chain was seen just once. This sample is part of a study of beta chain features in type 1 diabetes. The investigators reverse transcribed all of the isolated RNA, so they sequenced expressed TCRB transcripts. Clones were read by immunoSEQ multiplex PCR, and TCRdb kept only the in-frame ones, dropping some. Found here are around 250,000 clones, more than 65% of them singletons; the top ten hold 0.053%. CDR3 length equals 11 residues. Germline CDR1 DFQATT, CDR2 SNEGSKA (reference sequence). Trimming took 5 bases from V and 8 from J, leaving 10 bases between them. Sequencing used naive CD4+ T cells from blood. This receptor was identified in a man younger than 45 in good health. The rearrangement uses TRBV20-1 and TRBJ2-1; unclear D gene. Here the CDR3 reads CSAVRGDEQFF. The CDR3 DNA reads as TGCAGTGCTGTCCGTGGGGATGAGCAGTTCTTC.